This T cell receptor (beta chain) was captured by sequencing in a study of cytomegalovirus exposure and HLA in healthy donors. Study overall: Among around 400 genotyped donors, 80% to 90% fell in the Caucasian-associated ancestry cluster. Findings of the study overall: A few CMV-associated chains were confirmed in vitro to be specific for CMV antigens. The authors later found most CMV-associated TCR beta chains appeared HLA-restricted.

As for this clone: Its target is not known.

The CDR3 runs to 15 residues. Trimming left V 0 bases short and J 4 bases short, with 12 bases between. CDR1 is MNHNS, CDR2 SASEGT, per germline. PCR involved 60 Vbeta and 13 Jbeta primers. This table comes from immunoSEQ multiplex PCR, and its TCRdb copy is limited to in-frame clones, with some not included. This repertoire shows about 160,000 clones, approximately 88% found once; its top ten account for about 1.2%. The TCR originated in a boy aged 2-9 years in good health and CMV-seronegative. The rearrangement links TRBV6-1 to TRBJ1-2; D is uncertain. Material for sequencing was PBMCs. The CDR3 region is CASSEADRGFYGYTF. CDR3 sequence (DNA): TGTGCCAGCAGTGAAGCGGATCGGGGATTCTATGGCTACACCTTC.